The entry that follows covers one T cell receptor (beta chain) sequence. What it binds is not known. This record belongs to a study of radiotherapy plus CTLA-4 blockade in lung cancer. Whole-study results and caveats: Early blood T cell clone dynamics reportedly forecast response best, with interferon-beta. In blood, after radiotherapy plus ipilimumab, tumor-derived TCR clones expanded.

Using immunoSEQ multiplex PCR, the repertoire was profiled, and TCRdb retains in-frame clones only, with some absent. Among 80,000 or so clones, about 79% were seen once, and the ten largest hold 3.5% to 4.5%. The specimen was peripheral blood, collected from a patient treated with radiotherapy plus ipilimumab. This receptor was taken from a human donor with non-small cell lung cancer who had a partial response to radiotherapy plus ipilimumab. Some clones in this sample may be carry-over from other donors' samples.

DNA for the CDR3: TGCGCCAGCAGCCGTTCAGGTTCCTCTGGGGCCAACGTCCTGACTTTC. It yields the protein CASSRSGSSGANVLTF. The gene calls are TRBV5-1 and TRBJ2-6; no definite D call. Trimming pared 4 bases from V and 0 bases from J, leaving 11 bases between. Germline CDR1 reads SGHRS; CDR2 reads YFSETQ. The CDR3 is 16 residues long.